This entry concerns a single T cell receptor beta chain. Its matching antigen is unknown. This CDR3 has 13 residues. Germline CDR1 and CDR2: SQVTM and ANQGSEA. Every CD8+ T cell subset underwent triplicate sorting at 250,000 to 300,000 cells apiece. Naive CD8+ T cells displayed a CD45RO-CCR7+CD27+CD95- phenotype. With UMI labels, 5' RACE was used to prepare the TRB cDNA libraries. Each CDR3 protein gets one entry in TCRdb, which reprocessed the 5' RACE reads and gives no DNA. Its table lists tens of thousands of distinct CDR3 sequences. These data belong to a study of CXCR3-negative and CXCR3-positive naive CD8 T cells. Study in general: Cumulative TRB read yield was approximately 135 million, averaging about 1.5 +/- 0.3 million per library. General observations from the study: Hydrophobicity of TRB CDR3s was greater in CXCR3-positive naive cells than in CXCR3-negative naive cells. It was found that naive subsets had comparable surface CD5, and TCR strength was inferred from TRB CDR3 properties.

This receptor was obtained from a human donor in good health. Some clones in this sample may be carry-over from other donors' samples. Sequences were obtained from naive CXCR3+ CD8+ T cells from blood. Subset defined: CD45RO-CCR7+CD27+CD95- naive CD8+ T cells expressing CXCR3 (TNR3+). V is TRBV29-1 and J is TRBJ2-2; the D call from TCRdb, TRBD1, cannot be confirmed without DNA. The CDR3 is CSVDRGLNGELFF.